The 25 T cell receptor beta chains below all came from one sample that was sequenced in a study of blood T cells in healthy people across ages. Primed by a sample-barcoded 5' primer and a J-beta primer mix, a second PCR proceeded for about 6 to 11 cycles. TCRdb used MiXCR to reprocess the 5' RACE reads, holding one entry per CDR3 protein. The repertoire holds hundreds of thousands of distinct CDR3 sequences, with 40% to 45% as singletons. Sequences were obtained from blood. Source of these receptors: a man older than 75 in good health.

The J gene is TRBJ1-5, the V gene TRBV15, with unresolved D. Germline CDR1 and CDR2: LNHNV and YYDKDF (reference sequence). The CDR3 sequence is 16 residues long. V was shortened by 0 bases and J by 0 bases, with 9 bases between the two germline ends. The CDR3 DNA follows: TGTGCCACCAGCAGAGACCGAGGGTATAGCAATCAGCCCCAGCATTTT. This gives the protein CATSRDRGYSNQPQHF.

The chain joins TRBV6-5 to TRBJ1-1, with D perhaps matching TRBD1 (5 bases). CDR1 is MNHEY and CDR2 is SVGAGI in the germline V gene. The CDR3 consists of 13 residues. V lost 3 bases to trimming and J lost 5 bases, with 10 bases between them. CDR3 in amino acids: CASSYGGETEAFF. The CDR3 DNA reads TGTGCCAGCAGTTATGGGGGAGAAACTGAAGCTTTCTTT.

The chain recombines TRBV9 with TRBJ1-1; D is perhaps TRBD1 (5 bases). This CDR3 has 16 amino acids. V lost 2 bases and J 4 bases, leaving 18 bases between the germline ends. Germline assignment: CDR1 SGDLS and CDR2 YYNGEE. DNA of the CDR3: TGTGCCAGCAGCGTCGTGGGACGGGACGGGGGCACTGAAGCTTTCTTT. Protein: CASSVVGRDGGTEAFF.

The chain carries TRBV20-1 and TRBJ2-4; no definite D call. CDR1 and CDR2 from the germline V gene are DFQATT and SNEGSKA (reference sequence). CDR3 length: 15 amino acids. V lost 1 base, J lost 0 bases, and 10 bases lay in between. The CDR3 DNA follows: TGCAGTGCTAGAGGTGGGAACCTAGCCAAAAACATTCAGTACTTC. This codes for CSARGGNLAKNIQYF.

The rearrangement uses TRBV29-1 and TRBJ2-1; tentative D call: TRBD1 (5 bases). Germline V gene data show CDR1 as SQVTM and CDR2 as ANQGSEA. This CDR3 spans 12 amino acids. V was cut by 5 bases and J by 6 bases, with 11 bases left in between. The CDR3 nucleotides are TGCAGCGTTAATAGCCAGGGCAATGAGCAGTTCTTC. Encoded protein: CSVNSQGNEQFF.

As concerns this clonotype: This may stem from a read error, because a much larger clone lies one nucleotide away. The genes are TRBV4-2 and TRBJ2-3, with D perhaps TRBD1 (7 bases). This CDR3 region has 16 residues. The ends were cut back, 3 bases at V and 3 bases at J, with 16 bases in the middle. The germline V gene has CDR1 LGHNA and CDR2 YNFKEQ. The CDR3 reads CASSQGQGGRTDTQYF. The CDR3 coding sequence is TGTGCCAGCAGCCAGGGCCAGGGGGGCCGGACAGATACGCAGTATTTT.

The chain carries TRBV20-1 and TRBJ2-6; TRBD1 matches at 9 bases. V dropped 0 bases and J dropped 5; count of bases not matched to a gene: 11. The CDR3 has 18 amino acids. CDR1 is DFQATT, CDR2 SNEGSKA, per germline (reference sequence). CDR3 nucleotides: TGCAGTGCTAGAGATGTGGCAGACAGGGGGTATCGGGCCAACGTCCTGACTTTC. This codes for CSARDVADRGYRANVLTF.

This clonotype was detected only once. The rearrangement links TRBV5-4 to TRBJ1-1; D not certain. With 0 bases removed from V and 1 base from J, the gap between germline ends came to 16 bases. This CDR3 has 17 amino acids. Germline CDR1 SGHNT, CDR2 YYREEE (reference sequence). CDR3 region: CASSLAAATRGNTEAFF. Here the CDR3 DNA reads TGTGCCAGCAGCTTGGCGGCAGCCACCCGGGGGAACACTGAAGCTTTCTTT.

This chain connects TRBV11-2 to TRBJ2-7; unclear D gene. Germline assignment: CDR1 SGHAT and CDR2 FQNNGV. The CDR3 sequence is 12 residues long. Trimming removed 5 bases at V and 4 bases at J, with 9 bases between. DNA for the CDR3: TGTGCCAGCAGCCAGTGGGGTTACGAGCAGTACTTC. It specifies CASSQWGYEQYF.

The chain joins TRBV20-1 to TRBJ2-1; D is possibly TRBD2 (6 bases). The better agreement between TRBJ2-7 and the DNA end casts doubt on the J call. Per the germline V gene, CDR1 is DFQATT and CDR2 is SNEGSKA (reference sequence). This CDR3 has 16 amino acids. The chain's CDR3 is CSARPPGGVTYHEQYF. CDR3 bases: TGCAGTGCTAGGCCTCCCGGAGGGGTTACGTACCACGAGCAGTACTTC.

This clonotype has only a few counts. The gene calls are TRBV4-3 and TRBJ2-5; 9 nucleotides align to TRBD1. The junction had 17 bases not matched to a gene; V was cut back by 4 bases and J by 2 bases. The CDR3 is made up of 19 amino acids. Germline CDR1 reads LGHNA; CDR2 reads YSLEER. CDR3 amino acids: CASSRKRRTGELLQETQYF. The CDR3 DNA sequence: TGCGCCAGCAGCCGAAAACGTAGGACAGGGGAGCTCTTGCAAGAGACCCAGTACTTC.

Turning to this clonotype: A junction boundary mismatches the germline segment, possibly from a read error. The CDR3 is CTSSLLITGGGETQYF. The CDR3 DNA is TGCACCAGCAGCCTCCTGATTACAGGGGGCGGGGAGACCCAGTACTTC. The genes are TRBV4-1 and TRBJ2-5; 9 bases agree with TRBD1. The CDR3 contains 16 residues. From germline, CDR1 is MGHRA and CDR2 YSYEKL.

The chain has TRBV15 and TRBJ2-7; the D call may be TRBD1 or TRBD2 (5 bases each). CDR3 length equals 13 residues. V was pared by 3 bases and J by 7 bases, with 13 bases between. Germline V gives CDR1 LNHNV, CDR2 YYDKDF (reference sequence). The CDR3 DNA follows: TGTGCCACCAGCAGGGAGGACATCCCGGAGCAGTACTTC. Translating it yields CATSREDIPEQYF.

In this sample, this clonotype turned up a few times. The gene calls are TRBV21-1 and TRBJ2-3; whether TRBD2, the table's D call, matches the DNA was not checked. TRBV21-1 has pseudogene status. The CDR3 is made up of 15 amino acids. CDR3 in DNA: TGTGCCAGCGGCCCAGGCACGGGACTCAGGGATACGCAGTATTTT. This sequence encodes CASGPGTGLRDTQYF.

This clonotype was counted only a few times. The V call is TRBV5-5, the J call TRBJ2-3; D is possibly TRBD1 (6 bases). The CDR3 runs 16 residues. Germline V gene lookup returns CDR1 SGHKS and CDR2 YYEKEE (reference sequence). Trimming stripped 2 bases from V and 0 bases from J, with 13 bases between. This CDR3 reads CASSFTGTTSTDTQYF. The CDR3 DNA sequence: TGTGCCAGCAGCTTTACCGGGACAACTAGCACAGATACGCAGTATTTT.

V and J are TRBV7-9 and TRBJ2-7; D perhaps matches TRBD2 (5 bases). Trimming shortened V by 5 bases and J by 3 bases, and 14 bases separated the two germline ends. This CDR3 is built from 14 residues. From germline, CDR1 is SEHNR and CDR2 FQNEAQ (reference sequence). CDR3 nucleotides: TGTGCCAGCAGCCTAGAAGCGGTAGACTACGAGCAGTACTTC. This translates into CASSLEAVDYEQYF.

Of note for this clonotype: Just one base apart from a much larger clone, this may be a read error. The chain uses TRBV21-1 and TRBJ2-5; TRBD2 is taken as the D call from the table, unchecked against the DNA. TRBV21-1 is shown as a pseudogene. The CDR3 has 16 residues. CDR3: CASPRGTSGRGNEQYF. Written as DNA, the CDR3 is TGTGCCAGCCCCCGAGGGACTAGCGGGAGGGGTAATGAGCAGTACTTC.

The V call is TRBV6-2 or TRBV6-3, the J call TRBJ2-1; D might be TRBD2 (5 bases). Germline V lookup: CDR1 MNHEY, CDR2 SVGEGT. Trimming stripped 5 bases from V and 9 bases from J, with 14 bases between. CDR3 length: 13 residues. The CDR3 region has the DNA TGTGCCAGCAGTGGGGTCGGGAAGGGTGAGCAGTTCTTC. Protein product: CASSGVGKGEQFF.

This chain joins TRBV6-6 and TRBJ2-4; TRBD2 matches at 8 bases. CDR1 is MNHNY and CDR2 is SVGAGI in the germline V gene (reference sequence). CDR3 size: 15 residues. V shed 0 bases, J shed 13 bases, and the junction held 11 bases outside the gene matches. The CDR3 sequence: CASSYSRRGDREQYF. DNA for the CDR3: TGTGCCAGCAGTTACTCGAGGCGGGGGGATAGAGAGCAGTACTTC.

This clonotype was seen many times. The chain carries TRBV14 and TRBJ1-2; 9 nucleotides line up with TRBD1. Trimming removed 3 bases from V and 8 bases from J; junction bases left unmatched: 10. This CDR3 has 15 residues. Per the germline V gene, CDR1 is SGHDN and CDR2 is FVKESK. The chain's CDR3 is CASSQPRTGAWGYTF. Here the CDR3 DNA reads TGTGCCAGCAGCCAGCCCCGGACAGGGGCGTGGGGCTACACCTTC.

This chain connects TRBV11-1 to TRBJ1-4; 7 positions agree with TRBD1. V shed 8 bases and J 1 base; nucleotides not matched to a gene: 4. From germline, CDR1 is SGHAT and CDR2 FQDESV (reference sequence). The CDR3 runs 14 residues. In DNA, the CDR3 is TGTGCCAGCGCTAGGACAGGAACTAATGAAAAACTGTTTTTT. This sequence encodes CASARTGTNEKLFF.

Comments on this clonotype: This CDR3 fails to terminate in the conserved phenylalanine or tryptophan, so it likely reflects a read error. It is unclear where the CDR3 begins or ends on the DNA, so no DNA is shown, and the CDR3 is as TCRdb lists it. The genes are TRBV20-1 and TRBJ2-1; the table's D call of TRBD1 was not tested on the DNA. The V gene's germline CDR1 is DFQATT and CDR2 SNEGSKA (reference sequence). 10 amino acids form the CDR3, both terminal residues included. CDR3: CSARVGEGAG.

This clonotype was found a few times. V and J are TRBV2 and TRBJ2-1; 8 positions match TRBD1. The length of the CDR3 is 11 residues. Germline loops: CDR1 SNHLY, CDR2 FYNNEI. V trimming: 7 bases; J trimming: 13 bases; junction bases outside the gene matches: 6. The CDR3 here is CASIRTGLQFF. The DNA of the CDR3 is TGTGCCAGCATCCGGACAGGGCTCCAGTTCTTC.

The chain links TRBV2 to TRBJ2-1, with 10 bases matching TRBD2. The CDR3 sequence is 17 residues long. Germline trimming cut 5 bases from V and 0 bases from J; bases unmatched to any gene: 7. Germline loops: CDR1 SNHLY, CDR2 FYNNEI. In DNA form, the CDR3 reads TGTGCCAGCAGTTTAGCGGGAGGTTCCAGCTCCTACAATGAGCAGTTCTTC. It yields the protein CASSLAGGSSSYNEQFF. The entire variable domain, with the rest obtained from reference TRBV2 and TRBJ2-1, is as follows: EPEVTQTPSHQVTQMGQEVILRCVPISNHLYFYWYRQILGQKVEFLVSFYNNEISEKSEIFDDQFSVERPDGSNFTLKIRSTKLEDSAMYFCASSLAGGSSSYNEQFFGPGTRLTVL.

At least ten counts were recorded for this clonotype. The chain carries TRBV24-1 and TRBJ2-3; 13 nucleotides match TRBD2. Germline CDR1 reads KGHDR; CDR2 reads SFDVKD. J gave up 6 bases and V 5 bases, and 7 bases lay outside the gene matches. The CDR3 length is 16 residues. As DNA, the CDR3 is TGTGCCACCAGTGGAGGACTAGCGGGAGTGGGCGATACGCAGTATTTT. This translates into CATSGGLAGVGDTQYF.